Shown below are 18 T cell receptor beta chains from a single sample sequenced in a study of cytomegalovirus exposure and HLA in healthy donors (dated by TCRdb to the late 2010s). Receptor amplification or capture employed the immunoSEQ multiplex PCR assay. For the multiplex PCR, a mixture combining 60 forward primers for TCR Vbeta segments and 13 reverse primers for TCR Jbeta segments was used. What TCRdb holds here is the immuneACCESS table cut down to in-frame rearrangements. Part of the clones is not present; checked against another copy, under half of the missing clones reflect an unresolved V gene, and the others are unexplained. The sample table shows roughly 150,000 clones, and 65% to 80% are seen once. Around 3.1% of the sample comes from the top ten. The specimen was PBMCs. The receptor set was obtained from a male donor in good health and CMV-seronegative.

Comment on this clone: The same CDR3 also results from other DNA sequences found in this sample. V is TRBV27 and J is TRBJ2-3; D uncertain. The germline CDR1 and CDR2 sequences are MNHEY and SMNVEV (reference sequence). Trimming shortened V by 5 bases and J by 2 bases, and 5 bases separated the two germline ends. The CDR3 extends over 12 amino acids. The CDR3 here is CASSPNTDTQYF. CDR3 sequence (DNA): TGTGCCAGCAGTCCAAACACAGATACGCAGTATTTT.

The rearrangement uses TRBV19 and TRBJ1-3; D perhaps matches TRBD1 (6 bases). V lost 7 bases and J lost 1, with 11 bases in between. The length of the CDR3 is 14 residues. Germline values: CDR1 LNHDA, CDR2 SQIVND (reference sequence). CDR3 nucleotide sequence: TGTGCCAGTACCTCACAGGGATCTGGAAACACCATATATTTT. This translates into CASTSQGSGNTIYF.

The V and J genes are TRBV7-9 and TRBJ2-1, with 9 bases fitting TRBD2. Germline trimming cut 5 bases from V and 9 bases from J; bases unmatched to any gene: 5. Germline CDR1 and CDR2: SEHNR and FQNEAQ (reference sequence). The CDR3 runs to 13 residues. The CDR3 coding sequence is TGTGCCAGCAGCAAAGGACTAGCGTTTGAGCAGTTCTTC. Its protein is CASSKGLAFEQFF.

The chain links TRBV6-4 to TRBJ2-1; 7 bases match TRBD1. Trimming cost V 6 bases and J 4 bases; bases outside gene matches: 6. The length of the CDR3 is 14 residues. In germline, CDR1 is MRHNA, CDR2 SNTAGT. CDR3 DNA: TGTGCCAGCAGCCGGGACAGCCAATACAATGAGCAGTTCTTC. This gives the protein CASSRDSQYNEQFF.

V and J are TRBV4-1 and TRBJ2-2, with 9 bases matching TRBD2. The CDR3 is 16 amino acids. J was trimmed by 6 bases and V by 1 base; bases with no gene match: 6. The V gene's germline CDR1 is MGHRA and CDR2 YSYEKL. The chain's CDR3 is CASSQGTSVGSGELFF. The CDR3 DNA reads TGCGCCAGCAGCCAAGGGACTAGCGTGGGGTCCGGGGAGCTGTTTTTT.

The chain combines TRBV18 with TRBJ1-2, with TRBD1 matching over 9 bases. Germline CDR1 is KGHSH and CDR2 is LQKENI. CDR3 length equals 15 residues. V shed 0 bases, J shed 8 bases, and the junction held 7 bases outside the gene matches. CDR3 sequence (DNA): TGTGCCAGCTCACCACCTCGGGACAGGGAAGGCGGCTACACCTTC. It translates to CASSPPRDREGGYTF. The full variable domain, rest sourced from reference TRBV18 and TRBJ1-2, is NAGVMQNPRHLVRRRGQEARLRCSPMKGHSHVYWYRQLPEEGLKFMVYLQKENIIDESGMPKERFSAEFPKEGPSILRIQQVVRGDSAAYFCASSPPRDREGGYTFGSGTRLTVV.

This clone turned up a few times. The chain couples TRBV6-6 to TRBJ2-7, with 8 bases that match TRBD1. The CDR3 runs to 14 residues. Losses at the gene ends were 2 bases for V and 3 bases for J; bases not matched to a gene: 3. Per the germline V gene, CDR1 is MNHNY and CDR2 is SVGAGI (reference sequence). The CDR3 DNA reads TGTGCCAGCAGTTACCGGACAGGGAGCTACGAGCAGTACTTC. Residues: CASSYRTGSYEQYF.

Here the CDR3 reads CASSRSGTGPTEAFF. DNA for the CDR3: TGTGCCAGCAGCAGATCCGGGACAGGGCCCACTGAAGCTTTCTTT. The genes are TRBV7-2 and TRBJ1-1; TRBD1 matches at 9 bases. CDR1 and CDR2 (germline): SGHTA, FQGNSA. This CDR3 spans 15 amino acids. J lost 4 bases, V lost 5 bases, and 8 bases had no gene match.

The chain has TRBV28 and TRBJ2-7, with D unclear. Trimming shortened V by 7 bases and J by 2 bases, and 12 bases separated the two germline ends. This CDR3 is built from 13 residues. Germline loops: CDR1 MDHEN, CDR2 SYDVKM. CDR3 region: CASIPSRTYEQYF. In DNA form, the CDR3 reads TGTGCCAGCATCCCCAGCAGGACCTACGAGCAGTACTTC.

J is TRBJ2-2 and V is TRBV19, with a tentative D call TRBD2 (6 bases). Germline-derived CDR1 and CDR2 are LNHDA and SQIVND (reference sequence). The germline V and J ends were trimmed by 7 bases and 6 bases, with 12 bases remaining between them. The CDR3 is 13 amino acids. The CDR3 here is CASNGGDAGELFF. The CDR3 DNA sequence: TGTGCCAGTAATGGCGGGGATGCCGGGGAGCTGTTTTTT.

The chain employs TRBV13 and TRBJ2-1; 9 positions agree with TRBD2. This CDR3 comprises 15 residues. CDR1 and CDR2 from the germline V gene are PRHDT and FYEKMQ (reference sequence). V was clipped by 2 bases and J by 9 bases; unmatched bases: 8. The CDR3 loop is CASSLWRGGLTEQFF. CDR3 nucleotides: TGTGCCAGCAGCTTATGGCGGGGGGGCCTGACTGAGCAGTTCTTC. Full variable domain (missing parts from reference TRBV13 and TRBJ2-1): AAGVIQSPRHLIKEKRETATLKCYPIPRHDTVYWYQQGPGQDPQFLISFYEKMQSDKGSIPDRFSAQQFSDYHSELNMSSLELGDSALYFCASSLWRGGLTEQFFGPGTRLTVL.

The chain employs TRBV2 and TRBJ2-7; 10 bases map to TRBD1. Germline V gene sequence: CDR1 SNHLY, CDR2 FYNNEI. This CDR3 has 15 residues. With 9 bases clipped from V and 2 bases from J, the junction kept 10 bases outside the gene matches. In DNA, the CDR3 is TGTGCCAGTTGGGAGGGGGACAGGGGCACCTACGAGCAGTACTTC. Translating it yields CASWEGDRGTYEQYF.

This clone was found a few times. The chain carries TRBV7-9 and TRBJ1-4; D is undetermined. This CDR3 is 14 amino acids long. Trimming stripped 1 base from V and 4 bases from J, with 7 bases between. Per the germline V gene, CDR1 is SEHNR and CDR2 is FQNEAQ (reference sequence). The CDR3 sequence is CASSLDGVNEKLFF. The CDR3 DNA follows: TGTGCCAGCAGCTTAGATGGAGTTAATGAAAAACTGTTTTTT.

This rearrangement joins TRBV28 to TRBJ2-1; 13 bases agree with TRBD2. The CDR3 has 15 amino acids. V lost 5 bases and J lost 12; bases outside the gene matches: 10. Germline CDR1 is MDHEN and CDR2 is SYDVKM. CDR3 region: CASSQTSGRASGQFF. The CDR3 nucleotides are TGTGCCAGCAGTCAAACTAGCGGGAGGGCCTCCGGGCAGTTCTTC.

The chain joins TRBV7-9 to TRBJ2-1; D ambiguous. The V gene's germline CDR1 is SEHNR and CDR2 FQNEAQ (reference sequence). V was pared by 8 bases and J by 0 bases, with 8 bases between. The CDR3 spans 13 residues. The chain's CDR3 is CASSPPSYNEQFF. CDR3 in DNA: TGTGCCAGCTCCCCTCCCTCCTACAATGAGCAGTTCTTC.

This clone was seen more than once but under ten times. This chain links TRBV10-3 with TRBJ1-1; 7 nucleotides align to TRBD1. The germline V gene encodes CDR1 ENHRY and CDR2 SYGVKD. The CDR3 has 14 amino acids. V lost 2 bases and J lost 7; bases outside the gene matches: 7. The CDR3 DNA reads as TGTGCCATCAGTGAGCGGGGACAGCCCTTTGAAGCTTTCTTT. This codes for CAISERGQPFEAFF.

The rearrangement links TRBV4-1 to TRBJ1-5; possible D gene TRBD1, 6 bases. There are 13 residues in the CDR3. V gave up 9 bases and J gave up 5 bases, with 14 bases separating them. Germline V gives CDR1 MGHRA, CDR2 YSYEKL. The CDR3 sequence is CASSQGIDQPQHF. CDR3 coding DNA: TGCGCCAGTTCCCAGGGGATTGATCAGCCCCAGCATTTT.

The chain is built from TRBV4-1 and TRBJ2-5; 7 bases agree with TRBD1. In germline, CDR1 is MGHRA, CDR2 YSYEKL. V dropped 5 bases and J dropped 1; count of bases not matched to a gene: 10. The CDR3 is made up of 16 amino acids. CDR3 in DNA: TGCGCCAGCAGCGCAGAGACAGGGAATTTCCAAGAGACCCAGTACTTC. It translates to CASSAETGNFQETQYF.